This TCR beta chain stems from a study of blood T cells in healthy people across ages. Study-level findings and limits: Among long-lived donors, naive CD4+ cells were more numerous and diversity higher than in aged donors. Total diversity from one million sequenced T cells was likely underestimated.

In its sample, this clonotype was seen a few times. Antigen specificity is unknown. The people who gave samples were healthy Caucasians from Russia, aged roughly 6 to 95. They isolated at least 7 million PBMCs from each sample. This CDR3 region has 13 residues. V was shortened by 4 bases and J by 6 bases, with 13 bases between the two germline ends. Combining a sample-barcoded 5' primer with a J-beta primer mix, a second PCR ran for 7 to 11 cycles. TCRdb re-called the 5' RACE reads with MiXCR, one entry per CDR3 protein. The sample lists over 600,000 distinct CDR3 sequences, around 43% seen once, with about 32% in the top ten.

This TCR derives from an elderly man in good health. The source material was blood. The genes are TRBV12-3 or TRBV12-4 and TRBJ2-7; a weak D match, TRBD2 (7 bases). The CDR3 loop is CASSSGEGVEQYF. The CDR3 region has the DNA TGTGCCAGCAGTTCCGGGGAGGGGGTCGAGCAGTACTTC.